One sample yielded the 8 T cell receptor beta chains listed below, sequenced in a study of blood T cells in healthy people across ages. Primers used in a second PCR of roughly 6 to 12 cycles were a sample-barcoded 5' primer and a J-beta primer mix. TCRdb re-derived calls from the 5' RACE reads in MiXCR, one entry per CDR3 protein. Among about 570,000 distinct CDR3 sequences listed, about 26% were seen once. The sample consisted of blood. Receptor source: a woman in her seventies in good health.

The chain couples TRBV6-2 or TRBV6-3 to TRBJ1-1, with D tentatively TRBD1 (5 bases). Germline V CDR1 and CDR2: MNHEY, SVGEGT. CDR3 length: 15 residues. Trimming pared 5 bases from V and 5 bases from J, leaving 18 bases between. The chain's CDR3 is CASSHPGPRGTEAFF. CDR3 sequence (DNA): TGTGCCAGCAGTCACCCCGGGCCCCGGGGGACTGAAGCTTTCTTT.

This clonotype was counted between two and nine times. The chain uses TRBV10-3 and TRBJ2-3; no firm D call. Germline-derived CDR1 and CDR2 are ENHRY and SYGVKD. V lost 5 bases, J lost 4 bases, and 13 bases lay in between. There are 14 residues in the CDR3. CDR3 in amino acids: CAISTTVNSDTQYF. DNA for the CDR3: TGTGCCATCAGTACCACAGTCAACTCAGATACGCAGTATTTT.

This clonotype has just a few counts. The chain recombines TRBV9 with TRBJ2-7; 11 bases match TRBD1. The CDR3 contains 15 residues. Losses at the gene ends were 4 bases for V and 2 bases for J; bases not matched to a gene: 5. Germline V gene sequence: CDR1 SGDLS, CDR2 YYNGEE. The CDR3 DNA reads TGTGCCAGCAGCACGCGGGACAGGGGGACCTACGAGCAGTACTTC. Its protein is CASSTRDRGTYEQYF.

The CDR3 spells CASSLEAGRAVDTQYF. Here the CDR3 DNA reads TGTGCCAGCAGCTTAGAAGCGGGACGGGCGGTGGATACGCAGTATTTT. V and J are TRBV7-9 and TRBJ2-3; TRBD2 aligns across 7 bases. Germline CDR1 and CDR2: SEHNR and FQNEAQ (reference sequence). This CDR3 contains 16 residues. The V and J ends lost 1 base and 6 bases, in that order; junction bases with no gene match: 10.

This clonotype has just a few counts. The chain combines TRBV12-5 with TRBJ2-5; TRBD2 aligns across 11 bases. This CDR3 has 16 residues. Germline lookup yields CDR1 LGHNT and CDR2 FRNRAP. V trimming: 4 bases; J trimming: 3 bases; junction bases outside the gene matches: 7. CDR3 sequence reads: CASGSGGTSGKETQYF. The CDR3 bases are TGTGCTAGTGGTTCGGGAGGGACTAGCGGCAAAGAGACCCAGTACTTC.

This chain connects TRBV7-2 to TRBJ2-7, with TRBD2 matching 11 bases. V was clipped by 4 bases and J by 1 base; unmatched bases: 6. In germline, CDR1 is SGHTA, CDR2 FQGNSA. CDR3 length equals 16 residues. The DNA of the CDR3 is TGTGCCAGCAGCTCTAGCGGGGGGCGTACTTCCTACGAGCAGTACTTC. It translates to CASSSSGGRTSYEQYF.

This clonotype was found a few times. This sequence joins TRBV5-1 and TRBJ2-7; no reliable D call. The CDR3 loop spans 13 amino acids. CDR1 SGHRS and CDR2 YFSETQ come from the germline V gene. Trimming left V 0 bases short and J 7 bases short, with 11 bases between. CDR3: CASSLAVEVEQYF. CDR3 coding DNA: TGCGCCAGCAGCTTGGCTGTCGAAGTGGAGCAGTACTTC.

The rearrangement joins TRBV29-1 to TRBJ2-5; TRBD1 agrees at 8 bases. The J call may be wrong; the DNA end is better matched by TRBJ2-7. CDR1 is SQVTM and CDR2 is ANQGSEA in the germline V gene. The CDR3 totals 15 residues. The DNA of the CDR3 is TGCAGCGTTGAACTACGTGGGACAGGCTCCTACGAGCAGTACTTC. This codes for CSVELRGTGSYEQYF.